This entry lists 14 T cell receptor beta chains sequenced from one sample in a study of cytomegalovirus exposure and HLA in healthy donors. Primers for the PCR totalled 60 Vbeta and 13 Jbeta. TCRdb's table, derived via immunoSEQ multiplex PCR, lists solely in-frame clones and lacks some. The repertoire holds 100,000 or so clones, 69% seen once, with more than 2.5% in the top ten. Sequences were obtained from PBMCs. The source is a man aged 25 to 40 in good health and CMV-seronegative.

The chain couples TRBV5-1 to TRBJ2-2; D unclear. Between the trimmed V and J ends, which lost 4 bases and 2 bases, there was a span of 9 bases. The CDR3 loop spans 14 amino acids. The germline V gene has CDR1 SGHRS and CDR2 YFSETQ. In DNA, the CDR3 is TGCGCCAGCAGCCTACTGATCAACACCGGGGAGCTGTTTTTT. This gives the protein CASSLLINTGELFF.

CDR3 bases: TGTGCCAGCAGTTTGGTCAGGAACACCGGGGAGCTGTTTTTT. It yields the protein CASSLVRNTGELFF. This chain links TRBV28 with TRBJ2-2; D gene ambiguous. The V end was cut by 3 bases, the J end by 1 base, with 6 bases between. CDR3 length equals 14 residues. Germline V gives CDR1 MDHEN, CDR2 SYDVKM.

Notes on this clone: At one end, the junction sequence differs from germline, possibly due to a read error. This sample also contains other DNA sequences that code for the same CDR3. The rearrangement uses TRBV7-7 and TRBJ2-1; D may be TRBD1 or TRBD2 (6 bases each). The CDR3 consists of 13 residues. From germline, CDR1 is SSHAT and CDR2 FNYEAQ (reference sequence). The CDR3 DNA sequence: TGTGCTAGCAGCTTAGGAGGGGGCAATGAGCAGTTCTTC. It is translated as CASSLGGGNEQFF.

The rearrangement links TRBV11-3 to TRBJ2-4, with 7 bases fitting TRBD1. Germline V gives CDR1 SGHNT, CDR2 YENEEA. This CDR3 contains 16 residues. Trimming took 5 bases from V and 2 from J; bases not matched to a gene: 9. The CDR3 here is CASSREGQLTKNIQYF. CDR3 bases: TGTGCCAGCAGCCGAGAGGGACAGCTCACCAAAAACATTCAGTACTTC.

This chain joins TRBV5-1 and TRBJ1-3, with 7 positions matching TRBD1. Looked up from germline, CDR1 is SGHRS and CDR2 is YFSETQ. V lost 0 bases to trimming and J lost 0 bases; unmatched junction nucleotides: 3. This CDR3 contains 16 residues. The CDR3 spells CASSLEGQISGNTIYF. In DNA, the CDR3 is TGCGCCAGCAGCTTGGAGGGACAGATCTCTGGAAACACCATATATTTT. Using reference TRBV5-1 and TRBJ1-3 for the parts outside the CDR3, the full variable domain is KAGVTQTPRYLIKTRGQQVTLSCSPISGHRSVSWYQQTPGQGLQFLFEYFSETQRNKGNFPGRFSGRQFSNSRSEMNVSTLELGDSALYLCASSLEGQISGNTIYFGEGSWLTVV.

This chain joins TRBV30 and TRBJ2-7; a possible D gene is TRBD2 (6 bases). The CDR3 totals 13 residues. Germline CDR1 and CDR2: GTSNPN and SVGIG (reference sequence). The germline V and J ends were trimmed by 3 bases and 5 bases, with 14 bases remaining between them. Here the CDR3 reads CAWSPGGSNEQYF. The CDR3 DNA reads as TGTGCCTGGAGCCCCGGGGGATCGAACGAGCAGTACTTC.

The chain is built from TRBV25-1 and TRBJ1-6; TRBD1 is a possible D gene (5 bases). The V end lost 6 bases, the J end lost 7 bases, and 16 bases lay between the germline ends. Germline V gene sequence: CDR1 MGHDK, CDR2 SYGVNS. The CDR3 spans 15 residues. The CDR3 nucleotides are TGTGCCAGCAGCGCACAGGCAGGATGGAATTCACCCCTCCACTTT. Amino acid sequence: CASSAQAGWNSPLHF.

To note about this clone: Relative to the germline gene, one junction end is altered; a read error may explain this. This rearrangement joins TRBV2 to TRBJ2-6; D might be TRBD1 (6 bases). This CDR3 region has 17 residues. Germline V gives CDR1 SNHLY, CDR2 FYNNEI. Here the CDR3 reads CASMWTVSNSGANGLTF. The CDR3 DNA is TGTGCCAGCATGTGGACAGTGTCCAACTCTGGGGCCAACGGCCTGACTTTC. Using reference TRBV2 and TRBJ2-6 for the parts outside the CDR3, the full variable domain is EPEVTQTPSHQVTQMGQEVILRCVPISNHLYFYWYRQILGQKVEFLVSFYNNEISEKSEIFDDQFSVERPDGSNFTLKIRSTKLEDSAMYFCASMWTVSNSGANGLTFGAGSRLTVL.

CDR3 in DNA: TGTGCCACCAGCAGAGGGTGGGAGGGGACCCAGTACTTC. Protein sequence: CATSRGWEGTQYF. The chain couples TRBV15 to TRBJ2-5, with 7 bases lining up with TRBD2. This CDR3 contains 13 residues. CDR1 and CDR2 (germline): LNHNV, YYDKDF (reference sequence). Trimming took 1 base from V and 7 from J; bases not matched to a gene: 3.

This clone was seen only once. The V gene is TRBV6-5, the J gene TRBJ2-1; 7 nucleotides match TRBD2. The CDR3 contains 15 residues. V was clipped by 3 bases and J by 4 bases; unmatched bases: 6. Germline V gene sequence: CDR1 MNHEY, CDR2 SVGAGI. The CDR3 here is CASSYRLAAYNEQFF. The CDR3 bases are TGTGCCAGCAGTTATAGGCTAGCGGCGTACAATGAGCAGTTCTTC.

This sequence joins TRBV29-1 and TRBJ1-1; a possible D gene is TRBD1 (6 bases). CDR1 and CDR2 from the germline V gene are SQVTM and ANQGSEA. Trimming removed 5 bases at V and 1 base at J, with 14 bases between. The CDR3 loop spans 14 amino acids. CDR3 DNA sequence: TGCAGCGTTAGGGGGGGGAATCCGAACACTGAAGCTTTCTTT. It encodes CSVRGGNPNTEAFF.

This clone was seen a handful of times. The chain couples TRBV7-9 to TRBJ2-2; 9 bases agree with TRBD2. From germline, CDR1 is SEHNR and CDR2 FQNEAQ (reference sequence). This CDR3 spans 15 amino acids. J lost 5 bases, V lost 4 bases, and 5 bases had no gene match. The CDR3, as DNA: TGTGCCAGCAGCTCTCTAGCGGGAAGGACCGGGGAGCTGTTTTTT. Protein product: CASSSLAGRTGELFF.

The V gene is TRBV5-1, the J gene TRBJ2-3; D not resolved. CDR3 length: 15 residues. Per the germline V gene, CDR1 is SGHRS and CDR2 is YFSETQ. V was trimmed by 4 bases and J by 1 base, leaving 13 bases between them. The CDR3 nucleotides are TGCGCCAGCAGCCGTGACTTGGTCGGCACAGATACGCAGTATTTT. Translated: CASSRDLVGTDTQYF.

The J gene is TRBJ1-2, the V gene TRBV10-3, with D unresolved. CDR3 length: 13 amino acids. Trimming cost V 8 bases and J 6 bases, with 16 bases left between them. Germline V gives CDR1 ENHRY, CDR2 SYGVKD. The DNA of the CDR3 is TGTGCCATCGGTGCCCAGGCGAAGGATGGCTACACCTTC. This translates into CAIGAQAKDGYTF.